Listed below are T cell receptor beta chains from one sample, sequenced in a study of cytomegalovirus exposure and HLA in healthy donors. Clones were read by immunoSEQ multiplex PCR, and TCRdb kept only the in-frame ones, dropping some. The sample has approximately 77,000 clones; about 79% are singletons. The sample taken for sequencing was PBMCs. These receptors all stem from a woman in her thirties or forties in good health and CMV-seronegative. Both conserved end residues are part of each CDR3. A D gene is named only where the DNA matches it firmly. Not every row has a clone size; where given, it reads once, few, many or a size class.

D	V	size	J	length	DNA	CDR3
NA	TRBV6-5	NA	TRBJ1-5	15	TGTGCCAGCGGGGCGGTGGGGGCTTACAATCAGCCCCAGCATTTT	CASGAVGAYNQPQHF
NA	TRBV7-9	NA	TRBJ1-6	13	TGTGCCAGCAGCTTAGGGGCAAATTCACCCCTCCACTTT	CASSLGANSPLHF
NA	TRBV6-1	few	TRBJ1-5	14	TGTGCCAGCTGCTATCGCAGGGAAAATCAGCCCCAGCATTTT	CASCYRRENQPQHF
TRBD2	TRBV9	NA	TRBJ2-1	20	TGTGCCAGCAGCGTATCCCCCTCCCCCGGGACTAGAGGGTACTACAATGAGCAGTTCTTC	CASSVSPSPGTRGYYNEQFF
NA	TRBV21-1	NA	TRBJ2-7	15	TGTGCCAGCCGGTTCCCCGTCGGGGGGGGCTACGAGCAGTACTTC	CASRFPVGGGYEQYF
TRBD1	TRBV7-2	NA	TRBJ2-1	15	TGTGCCAGCAGGAAGGGGGCACTAGAGGTCGATGAGCAGTTCTTC	CASRKGALEVDEQFF
TRBD1	TRBV7-6	medium-sized	TRBJ1-4	16	TGTGCCAGCAGCCCCCTAGGACAGGCCGATAATGAAAAACTGTTTTTT	CASSPLGQADNEKLFF
NA	TRBV4-3	NA	TRBJ2-3	14	TGCGCCAGCAGCCAAGTCGCGGCCACAGATACGCAGTATTTT	CASSQVAATDTQYF
NA	TRBV30	NA	TRBJ2-5	11	TGTGCCTGGAGTGTACAAGGGGTTCAGTACTTC	CAWSVQGVQYF
TRBD2	TRBV4-1	once	TRBJ2-1	15	TGCGCCAGCACTTCCTTAGCGGGTACCAGCGGTGAGCAGTTCTTC	CASTSLAGTSGEQFF
TRBD2	TRBV5-1	NA	TRBJ2-1	17	TGCGCCAGCAGCCCCGGACTAGCGGGAGCGACTAACTCCGAGCAGTTCTTC	CASSPGLAGATNSEQFF
TRBD2	TRBV5-1	NA	TRBJ2-2	20	TGCGCCAGCAGCCCTACTTTACGGACTAGCGGGAGGTCGGACACCGGGGAGCTGTTTTTT	CASSPTLRTSGRSDTGELFF
NA	TRBV6-1	once	TRBJ1-6	14	TGTGCCAGCGGTTCGGGGTTCAATAATTCACCCCTCCACTTT	CASGSGFNNSPLHF
TRBD2	TRBV4-1	NA	TRBJ2-1	16	TGCGCCAGCAGCCAACTAGCGGGAGGGCTTGAGAATGAGCAGTTCTTC	CASSQLAGGLENEQFF
NA	TRBV27	NA	TRBJ1-2	16	TGTGCCAGCGGATCGCAAGTCAGGTCTACTAACTATGGCTACACCTTC	CASGSQVRSTNYGYTF
NA	TRBV7-9	NA	TRBJ1-3	15	TGTGCCAGCAGCTTAGCGCAAGCCTCTGGAAACACCATATATTTT	CASSLAQASGNTIYF
TRBD2	TRBV28	NA	TRBJ2-3	14	TGTGCCAGCAGTATAGCGGGAGACACAGATACGCAGTATTTT	CASSIAGDTDTQYF
NA	TRBV30	NA	TRBJ2-5	13	TGTGCCTGGAGTGTACAAGGGGGAGAGACCCAGTACTTC	CAWSVQGGETQYF
NA	TRBV6-1	NA	TRBJ1-1	14	TGTGCCAGCGGGAGGGGGGACGGGTACACTGAAGCTTTCTTT	CASGRGDGYTEAFF
TRBD1	TRBV19	NA	TRBJ1-6	20	TGTGCCAGTAGCGACTTTTACAGGGGACCGAGTTCTTACTATAATTCACCCCTCCACTTT	CASSDFYRGPSSYYNSPLHF
NA	TRBV15	NA	TRBJ2-3	15	TGTGCCACCAGCAGGCTGGGCAGAAGAACAGATACGCAGTATTTT	CATSRLGRRTDTQYF
NA	TRBV25-1	NA	TRBJ2-3	11	TGTGCCAGCAGTGAGGCTGATACGCAGTATTTT	CASSEADTQYF
TRBD1	TRBV6-5	NA	TRBJ1-2	13	TGTGCCAGCAGTATCCCAGGGGGTTACGGCTACACCTTC	CASSIPGGYGYTF